This T cell receptor beta chain was documented in a study of human T cells and chemical hapten exposure. General observations from the study: Every donor had alopecia, and their immune response may therefore differ from healthy people's.

On this clonotype itself: Its antigen is not identified.

TCRdb called the RACE reads again in MiXCR, with one record for every CDR3 protein. The sample lists 75,000 to 95,000 distinct CDR3 sequences, approximately 12% occurring once. Time point described: patch test 1, 2 weeks after DPC sensitization. Treatment noted: therapeutic diphenylcyclopropenone sensitization with weekly scalp DPC. Prior to application of each patch test, blood was drawn. Germline V gene data show CDR1 as GTSNPN and CDR2 as SVGIG (reference sequence). With V trimmed by 2 bases and J by 4 bases, 2 bases remained unmatched. This CDR3 spans 13 amino acids. The source material was whole blood, sampled in connection with sensitization to the hapten diphenylcyclopropenone (DPC). The source is a woman aged 60-70 years with alopecia areata. Some clones in this sample may be carry-over from other donors' samples. The chain joins TRBV30 to TRBJ1-5; 7 positions match TRBD1. CDR3 nucleotides: TGTGCCTGGAGTCGCAGGGGGAATCAGCCCCAGCATTTT. Residues: CAWSRRGNQPQHF. The full variable domain, completed using reference TRBV30 and TRBJ1-5, is SQTIHQWPATLVQPVGSPLSLECTVEGTSNPNLYWYRQAAGRGLQLLFYSVGIGQISSEVPQNLSASRPQDRQFILSSKKLLLSDSGFYLCAWSRRGNQPQHFGDGTRLSIL.